What follows is one T cell receptor (beta chain) and its context. Antigen specificity is unknown. This sample was included in a study of early stage breast cancer tumors. The study's findings and limits: Commonly generated sequences made up most enriched TCRB sequences shared between patients.

This CDR3 is built from 12 residues. Germline-derived CDR1 and CDR2 are GTSNPN and SVGIG (reference sequence). Deletions cut 3 bases from V and 6 bases from J, with 11 bases between. Data came from immunoSEQ multiplex PCR; TCRdb stores just in-frame clones and leaves some out. The data contain tens of thousands of clones, around four fifths of them seen just once; the ten biggest clones take up under 3.5%. The receptor was derived from a person aged 55 to 75 with breast cancer. Input material: blood. V gene TRBV30 combines with J gene TRBJ1-2; tentative D call: TRBD1 (5 bases). Here the CDR3 reads CAWSGTANGYTF. CDR3 bases: TGTGCCTGGAGCGGGACGGCGAATGGCTACACCTTC.